What follows are 9 T cell receptor beta chains derived from one specimen sequenced in a study of T cell responses to AZD1222 COVID-19 vaccine. Profiled with immunoSEQ multiplex PCR; TCRdb holds only in-frame clones, not every one. The table shows tens of thousands of clones, with around nine tenths occurring only once. The specimen was peripheral blood, collected on day 0 of MenACWY control vaccination. Source of these receptors: an adult in good health.

The chain recombines TRBV27 with TRBJ2-7; no definite D call. Germline V CDR1 and CDR2: MNHEY, SMNVEV (reference sequence). This CDR3 is 14 amino acids long. The V gene lost 5 bases and the J gene lost 5 bases, with 16 bases spanning the gap. CDR3 sequence (DNA): TGTGCCAGCAGTCCGACTTGGCCAACTGACGAGCAGTACTTC. Translated: CASSPTWPTDEQYF.

J is TRBJ2-7 and V is TRBV5-6; 9 bases line up with TRBD1. The germline V gene encodes CDR1 SGHDT and CDR2 YYEEEE. CDR3 size: 17 residues. V shed 0 bases and J 5 bases; nucleotides not matched to a gene: 12. The DNA for the CDR3 is TGTGCCAGCAGCTTGGGGTGGTCGGGACAGGGCCCCAACGAGCAGTACTTC. Its protein product is CASSLGWSGQGPNEQYF.

The chain uses TRBV30 and TRBJ1-2; D ambiguous. V lost 0 bases and J lost 0, with 5 bases in between. The length of the CDR3 is 13 residues. From germline, CDR1 is GTSNPN and CDR2 SVGIG (reference sequence). CDR3 DNA: TGTGCCTGGAGTGTAAGAGCTAACTATGGCTACACCTTC. Translated: CAWSVRANYGYTF.

The chain's CDR3 is CASSLVAVNQPQHF. The CDR3 DNA reads TGTGCCAGCAGCTTAGTTGCAGTAAATCAGCCCCAGCATTTT. The genes are TRBV7-2 and TRBJ1-5; D unclear. The length of the CDR3 is 14 residues. Trimming shortened V by 1 base and J by 4 bases, and 8 bases separated the two germline ends. The V gene's germline CDR1 is SGHTA and CDR2 FQGNSA. The full variable domain, in which reference TRBV7-2 and TRBJ1-5 provide the parts outside the CDR3, is GAGVSQSPSNKVTEKGKDVELRCDPISGHTALYWYRQSLGQGLEFLIYFQGNSAPDKSGLPSDRFSAERTGGSVSTLTIQRTQQEDSAVYLCASSLVAVNQPQHFGDGTRLSIL.

The V and J genes are TRBV20-1 and TRBJ2-5; 9 positions match TRBD2. The CDR3 covers 13 residues. After removal of 3 bases from V and 5 bases from J, the junction contained 4 bases not matched to a gene. Germline lookup yields CDR1 DFQATT and CDR2 SNEGSKA (reference sequence). CDR3 in amino acids: CSASSTSGETQYF. The CDR3 DNA follows: TGCAGTGCTAGTTCCACTAGCGGGGAGACCCAGTACTTC.

This chain links TRBV19 with TRBJ1-1; 8 bases match TRBD1. This CDR3 has 14 amino acids. Trimming took 7 bases from V and 0 from J; bases not matched to a gene: 4. CDR1 is LNHDA and CDR2 is SQIVND in the germline V gene (reference sequence). DNA of the CDR3: TGTGCCAGTACCCCGGACAGGGTGAACACTGAAGCTTTCTTT. Encoded protein: CASTPDRVNTEAFF.

V gene TRBV28 combines with J gene TRBJ1-2; D ambiguous. V was pared by 8 bases and J by 4 bases, with 14 bases between. The CDR3 covers 13 residues. Germline V gene sequence: CDR1 MDHEN, CDR2 SYDVKM. In nucleotides, the CDR3 is TGTGCCAGCTTAAGTCGGGTTACCTATGGCTACACCTTC. Residues: CASLSRVTYGYTF.

The J gene is TRBJ1-5, the V gene TRBV5-6, with D maybe TRBD1 (5 bases). The CDR3 sequence is 13 residues long. V was clipped by 3 bases and J by 7 bases, with 11 bases between them. CDR1 and CDR2 (germline): SGHDT, YYEEEE. CDR3 DNA sequence: TGTGCCAGCAGCTACCTGAGGGGACAGCCCCAGCATTTT. Its translation: CASSYLRGQPQHF.

This clone was seen a handful of times. The gene calls are TRBV3-1 (or the pseudogene TRBV3-2) and TRBJ1-5; D call uncertain. This CDR3 has 17 residues. The V end lost 0 bases, the J end lost 3 bases, and 15 bases lay between the germline ends. CDR1 is LGHDT, CDR2 YNNKEL, per germline (reference sequence). CDR3 residues: CASSQDSLGGHNQPQHF. CDR3 nucleotide sequence: TGTGCCAGCAGCCAAGATTCCTTGGGCGGCCACAATCAGCCCCAGCATTTT.